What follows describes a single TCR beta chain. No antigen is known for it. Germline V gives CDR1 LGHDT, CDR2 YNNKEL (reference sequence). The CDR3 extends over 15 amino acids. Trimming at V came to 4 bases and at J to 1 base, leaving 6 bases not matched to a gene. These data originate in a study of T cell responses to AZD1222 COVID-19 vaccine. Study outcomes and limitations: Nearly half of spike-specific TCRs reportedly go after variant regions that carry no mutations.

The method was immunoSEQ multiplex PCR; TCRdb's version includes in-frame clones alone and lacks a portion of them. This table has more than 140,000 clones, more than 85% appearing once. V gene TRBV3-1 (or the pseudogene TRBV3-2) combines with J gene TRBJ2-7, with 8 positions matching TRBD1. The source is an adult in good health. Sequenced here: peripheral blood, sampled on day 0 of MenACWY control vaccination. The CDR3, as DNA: TGTGCCAGCAGCCTTCGGGGACAGGCGTCCTACGAGCAGTACTTC. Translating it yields CASSLRGQASYEQYF.